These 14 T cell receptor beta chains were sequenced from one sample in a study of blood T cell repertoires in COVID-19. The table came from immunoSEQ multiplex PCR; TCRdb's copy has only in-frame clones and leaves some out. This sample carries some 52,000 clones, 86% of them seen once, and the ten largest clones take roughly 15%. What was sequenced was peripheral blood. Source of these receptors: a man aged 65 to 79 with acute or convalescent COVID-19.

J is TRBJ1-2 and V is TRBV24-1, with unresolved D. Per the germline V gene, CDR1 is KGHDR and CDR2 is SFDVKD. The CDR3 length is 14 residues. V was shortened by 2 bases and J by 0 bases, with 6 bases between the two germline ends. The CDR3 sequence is CATSDWQANYGYTF. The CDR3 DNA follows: TGTGCCACCAGTGATTGGCAGGCTAACTATGGCTACACCTTC.

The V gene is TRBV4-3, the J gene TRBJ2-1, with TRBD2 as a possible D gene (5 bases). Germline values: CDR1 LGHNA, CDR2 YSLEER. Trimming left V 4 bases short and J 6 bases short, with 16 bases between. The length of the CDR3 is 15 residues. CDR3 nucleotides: TGCGCCAGCAGCCCGAGGGCAGTTCGACCCAATGAGCAGTTCTTC. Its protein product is CASSPRAVRPNEQFF.

The CDR3 bases are TGTGCCAGTAGTATAAGCTTCGGGTCCTCCTACGAGCAGTACTTC. Translated: CASSISFGSSYEQYF. The chain couples TRBV19 to TRBJ2-7; no reliable D call. CDR1 and CDR2 (germline): LNHDA, SQIVND (reference sequence). Trimming left V 2 bases short and J 0 bases short, with 11 bases between. The CDR3 is 15 residues long.

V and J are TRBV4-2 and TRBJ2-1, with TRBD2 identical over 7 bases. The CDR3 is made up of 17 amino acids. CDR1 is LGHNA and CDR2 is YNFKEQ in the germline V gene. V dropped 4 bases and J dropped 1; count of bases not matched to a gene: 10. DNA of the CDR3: TGTGCCAGCAGCCCCCTTAATGGCGGGGGATCCTACAATGAGCAGTTCTTC. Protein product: CASSPLNGGGSYNEQFF.

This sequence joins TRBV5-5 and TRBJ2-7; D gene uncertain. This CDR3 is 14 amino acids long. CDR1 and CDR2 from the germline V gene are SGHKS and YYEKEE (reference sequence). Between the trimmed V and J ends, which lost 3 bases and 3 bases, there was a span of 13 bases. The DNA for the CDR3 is TGTGCCAGCAGCTCCCGACTGAGCGACTACGAGCAGTACGTC. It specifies CASSSRLSDYEQYV.

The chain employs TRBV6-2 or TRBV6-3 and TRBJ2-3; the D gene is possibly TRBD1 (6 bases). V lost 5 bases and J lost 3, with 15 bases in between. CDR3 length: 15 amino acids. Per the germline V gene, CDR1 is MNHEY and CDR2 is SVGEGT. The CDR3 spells CASSDTGFGTDTQYF. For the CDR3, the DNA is TGTGCCAGCAGTGATACAGGGTTCGGGACAGATACGCAGTATTTT.

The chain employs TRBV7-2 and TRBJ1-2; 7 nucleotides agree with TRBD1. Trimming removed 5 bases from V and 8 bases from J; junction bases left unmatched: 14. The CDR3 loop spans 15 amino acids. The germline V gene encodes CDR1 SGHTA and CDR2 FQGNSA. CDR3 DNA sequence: TGTGCCAGCAGCCCCGGACAGGCCGCGTACTTAGGCTACACCTTC. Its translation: CASSPGQAAYLGYTF.

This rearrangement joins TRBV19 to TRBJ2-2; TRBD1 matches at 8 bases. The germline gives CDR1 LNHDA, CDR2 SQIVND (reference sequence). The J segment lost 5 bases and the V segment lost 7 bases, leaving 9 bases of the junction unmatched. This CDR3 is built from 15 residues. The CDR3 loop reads CASTIQGAITGELFF. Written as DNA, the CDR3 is TGTGCCAGTACAATTCAGGGGGCGATAACCGGGGAGCTGTTTTTT. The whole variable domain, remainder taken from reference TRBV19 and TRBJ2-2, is DGGITQSPKYLFRKEGQNVTLSCEQNLNHDAMYWYRQDPGQGLRLIYYSQIVNDFQKGDIAEGYSVSREKKESFPLTVTSAQKNPTAFYLCASTIQGAITGELFFGEGSRLTVL.

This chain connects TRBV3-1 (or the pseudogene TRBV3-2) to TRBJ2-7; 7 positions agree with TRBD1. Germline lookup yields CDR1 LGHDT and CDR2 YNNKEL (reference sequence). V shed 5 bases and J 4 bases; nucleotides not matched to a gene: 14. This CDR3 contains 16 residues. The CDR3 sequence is CASSFSPGQRSYEQYF. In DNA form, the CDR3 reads TGTGCCAGCAGCTTTTCTCCGGGACAGAGATCTTACGAGCAGTACTTC.

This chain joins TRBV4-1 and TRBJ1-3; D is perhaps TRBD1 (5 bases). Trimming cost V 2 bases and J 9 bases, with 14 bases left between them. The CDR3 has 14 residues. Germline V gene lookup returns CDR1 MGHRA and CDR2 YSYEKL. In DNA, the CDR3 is TGCGCCAGCAGCCAATGGTCCATCCAGGGCACCATATATTTT. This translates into CASSQWSIQGTIYF.

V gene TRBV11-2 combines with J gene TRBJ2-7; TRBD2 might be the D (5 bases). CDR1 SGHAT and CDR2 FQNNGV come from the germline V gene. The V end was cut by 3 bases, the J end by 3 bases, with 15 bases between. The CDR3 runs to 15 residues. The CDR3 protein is CASSFRAGSGYEQYF. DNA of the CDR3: TGTGCCAGCAGCTTTCGAGCTGGCAGCGGCTACGAGCAGTACTTC.

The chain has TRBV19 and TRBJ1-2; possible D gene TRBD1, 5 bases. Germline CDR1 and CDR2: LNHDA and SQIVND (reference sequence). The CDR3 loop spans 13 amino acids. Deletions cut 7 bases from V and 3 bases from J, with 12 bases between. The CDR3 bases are TGTGCCAGTAAAGCAGGGATTTACTATGGCTACACCTTC. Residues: CASKAGIYYGYTF. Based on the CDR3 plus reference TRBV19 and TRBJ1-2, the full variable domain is DGGITQSPKYLFRKEGQNVTLSCEQNLNHDAMYWYRQDPGQGLRLIYYSQIVNDFQKGDIAEGYSVSREKKESFPLTVTSAQKNPTAFYLCASKAGIYYGYTFGSGTRLTVV.

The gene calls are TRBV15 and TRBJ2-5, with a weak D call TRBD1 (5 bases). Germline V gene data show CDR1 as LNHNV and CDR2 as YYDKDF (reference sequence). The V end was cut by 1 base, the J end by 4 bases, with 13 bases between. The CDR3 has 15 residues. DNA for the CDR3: TGTGCCACCAGCAGAGGGGGCAGGGTAGGAGAGACCCAGTACTTC. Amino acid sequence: CATSRGGRVGETQYF.

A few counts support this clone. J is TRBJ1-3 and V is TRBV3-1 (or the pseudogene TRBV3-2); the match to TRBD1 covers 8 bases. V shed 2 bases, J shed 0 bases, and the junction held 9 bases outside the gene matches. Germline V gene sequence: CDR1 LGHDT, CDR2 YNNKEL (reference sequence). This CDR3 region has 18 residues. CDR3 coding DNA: TGTGCCAGCAGCCAACACCCCGGACAGGGCCTCTCTGGAAACACCATATATTTT. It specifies CASSQHPGQGLSGNTIYF.